The rows below give T cell receptor beta chains drawn from one sample of a study of cytotoxic CD8 clonotypes in ibrutinib-treated CLL. Sequencing was performed with immunoSEQ multiplex PCR; in TCRdb, only in-frame clones are kept and a portion is missing. The sample records some 17,000 clones, approximately 82% being singletons. The sequencing used PBMCs, collected before ibrutinib treatment. All receptors derive from a human donor with chronic lymphocytic leukemia. Both conserved end residues are part of each CDR3. The D gene is left open where the match is weak. Some rows mark clone size as missing; the rest say once, few, many or name a class of expanded clone.

CDR3: CASSVNDLTGPLNTEAFF; DNA: TGTGCCAGTAGTGTTAACGACCTCACAGGACCCTTGAACACTGAAGCTTTCTTT; length: 18; size: NA; J: TRBJ1-1; V: TRBV19; D: NA
CDR3: CASSPNLRYEQYF; DNA: TGTGCCAGCTCACCTAATCTTCGCTACGAGCAGTACTTC; length: 13; size: NA; J: TRBJ2-7; V: TRBV18; D: NA
CDR3: CASSYGQGGYTF; DNA: TGTGCCAGCAGTTACGGACAGGGTGGCTACACCTTC; length: 12; size: once; J: TRBJ1-2; V: TRBV6-5; D: TRBD1
CDR3: CASSLAGYHQPQHF; DNA: TGTGCCAGCAGCTTAGCAGGGTACCATCAGCCCCAGCATTTT; length: 14; size: few; J: TRBJ1-5; V: TRBV11-2; D: NA
CDR3: CASRGTEEKLFF; DNA: TGTGCCAGTAGGGGGACGGAAGAAAAACTGTTTTTT; length: 12; size: NA; J: TRBJ1-4; V: TRBV19; D: NA
CDR3: CASSSNRGRREKLFF; DNA: TGTGCCAGCAGTTCAAACAGGGGGCGACGTGAAAAACTGTTTTTT; length: 15; size: few; J: TRBJ1-4; V: TRBV6-6; D: TRBD1
CDR3: CASSSAGRSDTQYF; DNA: TGTGCCAGCAGTTCGGCGGGAAGGTCAGATACGCAGTATTTT; length: 14; size: NA; J: TRBJ2-3; V: TRBV6-6; D: NA
CDR3: CASSLDRAYEQYF; DNA: TGTGCCAGCAGCCTCGACAGGGCTTACGAGCAGTACTTC; length: 13; size: NA; J: TRBJ2-7; V: TRBV6-1; D: TRBD1
CDR3: CASSRDSVGPQHF; DNA: TGTGCCAGCAGCCGGGACAGCGTAGGGCCCCAGCATTTT; length: 13; size: NA; J: TRBJ1-5; V: TRBV11-2; D: TRBD1
CDR3: CASSLDRDRSKNIQYF; DNA: TGTGCCAGCAGCTTAGATCGCGACAGGTCCAAAAACATTCAGTACTTC; length: 16; size: NA; J: TRBJ2-4; V: TRBV11-3; D: NA
CDR3: CASSQSGTGVSYEQYF; DNA: TGCGCCAGCAGTCAATCGGGGACAGGTGTTTCCTACGAGCAGTACTTC; length: 16; size: NA; J: TRBJ2-7; V: TRBV23-1; D: TRBD1
CDR3: CASSYSGRHSYEQYF; DNA: TGTGCCAGCAGTTACTCGGGCCGTCACTCCTACGAGCAGTACTTC; length: 15; size: NA; J: TRBJ2-7; V: TRBV6-5; D: NA
CDR3: CASSTPILAAHNEQFF; DNA: TGTGCCAGTAGTACCCCAATTCTAGCTGCCCACAATGAGCAGTTCTTC; length: 16; size: NA; J: TRBJ2-1; V: TRBV19; D: NA
CDR3: CASSPKGYGDIQYF; DNA: TGTGCCAGCAGCCCGAAAGGGTACGGGGACATTCAGTACTTC; length: 14; size: once; J: TRBJ2-4; V: TRBV13; D: NA
CDR3: CASSKWIIQYF; DNA: TGTGCCAGCAGCAAATGGATAATTCAGTACTTC; length: 11; size: NA; J: TRBJ2-4; V: TRBV21-1; D: NA
CDR3: CASSLLRYSNQPQHF; DNA: TGTGCCAGCAGTTTACTCAGATATAGCAATCAGCCCCAGCATTTT; length: 15; size: NA; J: TRBJ1-5; V: TRBV28; D: NA
CDR3: CASSLDLEKLFF; DNA: TGTGCCAGCAGCTTGGACCTAGAAAAACTGTTTTTT; length: 12; size: NA; J: TRBJ1-4; V: TRBV7-9; D: NA
CDR3: CASSLLGEPYNEQFF; DNA: TGTGCCAGCAGCTTACTCGGAGAACCTTACAATGAGCAGTTCTTC; length: 15; size: NA; J: TRBJ2-1; V: TRBV11-2; D: NA
CDR3: CASSFMMGQGAYEQYF; DNA: TGTGCCAGCAGTTTTATGATGGGACAGGGGGCGTACGAGCAGTACTTC; length: 16; size: once; J: TRBJ2-7; V: TRBV27; D: TRBD1
CDR3: CASSPRGRNTGELFF; DNA: TGTGCCAGCAGTCCCCGGGGCAGGAACACCGGGGAGCTGTTTTTT; length: 15; size: NA; J: TRBJ2-2; V: TRBV27; D: NA
CDR3: CASSSNLAGVKGETQYF; DNA: TGTGCCAGCAGCTCGAACTTAGCGGGAGTTAAGGGAGAGACCCAGTACTTC; length: 17; size: NA; J: TRBJ2-5; V: TRBV7-2; D: TRBD2
CDR3: CASSAGGFGYTF; DNA: TGTGCCAGCAGTGCCGGAGGGTTTGGCTACACCTTC; length: 12; size: few; J: TRBJ1-2; V: TRBV2; D: NA
CDR3: CASSQAGVTDTQYF; DNA: TGTGCCAGCAGCCAAGCGGGGGTCACAGATACGCAGTATTTT; length: 14; size: once; J: TRBJ2-3; V: TRBV4-2; D: NA
CDR3: CASSAGAGGGNTIYF; DNA: TGTGCCAGCAGTGCCGGGGCCGGGGGAGGAAACACCATATATTTT; length: 15; size: NA; J: TRBJ1-3; V: TRBV6-4; D: NA
CDR3: CASSLQGDATTRQYF; DNA: TGTGCCAGCAGCTTACAGGGAGATGCCACTACGAGGCAGTACTTC; length: 15; size: NA; J: TRBJ2-7; V: TRBV7-3; D: NA
CDR3: CASSQEGGSSYEQYF; DNA: TGTGCCAGCAGCCAAGAGGGGGGAAGCTCCTACGAGCAGTACTTC; length: 15; size: NA; J: TRBJ2-7; V: TRBV4-2; D: NA
CDR3: CASNPGQMNTEAFF; DNA: TGTGCCAGCAACCCGGGACAGATGAACACTGAAGCTTTCTTT; length: 14; size: NA; J: TRBJ1-1; V: TRBV7-2; D: TRBD1
CDR3: CAISEASESSYEQYF; DNA: TGTGCCATCAGTGAGGCTAGCGAAAGCTCCTACGAGCAGTACTTC; length: 15; size: NA; J: TRBJ2-7; V: TRBV10-3; D: NA